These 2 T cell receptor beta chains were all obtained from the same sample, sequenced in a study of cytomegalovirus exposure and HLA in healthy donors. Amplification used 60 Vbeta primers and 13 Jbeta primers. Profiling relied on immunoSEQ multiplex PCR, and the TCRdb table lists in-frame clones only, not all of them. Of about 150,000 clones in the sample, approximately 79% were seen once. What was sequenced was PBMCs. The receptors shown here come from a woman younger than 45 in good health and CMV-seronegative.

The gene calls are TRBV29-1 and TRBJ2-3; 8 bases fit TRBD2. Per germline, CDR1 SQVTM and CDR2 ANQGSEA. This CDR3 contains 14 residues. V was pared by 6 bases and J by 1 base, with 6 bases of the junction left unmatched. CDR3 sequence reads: CSVLIAGRTDTQYF. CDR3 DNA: TGCAGCGTCCTCATAGCGGGGCGCACAGATACGCAGTATTTT.

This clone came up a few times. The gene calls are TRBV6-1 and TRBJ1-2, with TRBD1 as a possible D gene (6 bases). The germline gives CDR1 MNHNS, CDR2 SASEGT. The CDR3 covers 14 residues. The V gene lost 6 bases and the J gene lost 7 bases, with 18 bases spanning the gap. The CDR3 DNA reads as TGTGCCAGCAGAGGGGGTATAACAGCTTCTGGCTACACCTTC. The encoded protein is CASRGGITASGYTF.